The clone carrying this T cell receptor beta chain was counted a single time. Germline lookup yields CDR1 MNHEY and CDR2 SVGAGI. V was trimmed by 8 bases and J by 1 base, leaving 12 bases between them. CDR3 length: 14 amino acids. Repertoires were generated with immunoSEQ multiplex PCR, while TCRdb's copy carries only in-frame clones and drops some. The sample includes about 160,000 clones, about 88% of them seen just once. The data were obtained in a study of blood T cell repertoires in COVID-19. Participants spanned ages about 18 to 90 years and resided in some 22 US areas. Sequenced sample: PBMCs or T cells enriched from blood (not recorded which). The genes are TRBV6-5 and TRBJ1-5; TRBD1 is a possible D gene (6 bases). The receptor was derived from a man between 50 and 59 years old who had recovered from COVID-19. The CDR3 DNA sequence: TGTGCCAGCCGCCCAGGGGCGAGCAATCAGCCCCAGCATTTT. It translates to CASRPGASNQPQHF.